The following is a TCR beta chain sequence with its context. Time point described: time of PML onset. Every listed patient previously received interferon beta; all PML patients were women. The T3 samples were drawn when PML began. The record originates from a study of multiple sclerosis patients with progressive multifocal leukoencephalopathy. Germline CDR1 is SGHRS and CDR2 is YFSETQ. The germline V and J ends were trimmed by 1 base and 0 bases, with 11 bases remaining between them. The CDR3 spans 16 residues. Libraries were prepared by immunoSEQ multiplex PCR; TCRdb keeps only in-frame clonotypes and omits some of them. The sample shows 31,000 or so clones, over 80% of them seen only once.

The material sequenced was PBMCs, taken from a patient treated with natalizumab. This chain joins TRBV5-1 and TRBJ2-1, with D perhaps TRBD2 (5 bases). The clonotype comes from a woman aged 40 to 50 with progressive multifocal leukoencephalopathy. As DNA, the CDR3 is TGCGCCAGCAGCTTGAACACGGGGATCTCCTACAATGAGCAGTTCTTC. It yields the protein CASSLNTGISYNEQFF.